This T cell receptor (beta chain) comes out of a study of T cells in Graves' hyperthyroidism and ophthalmopathy. Uncontrolled infection, other autoimmune disease, pregnancy or lactation barred patients from enrollment. Germline CDR1 KGHDR, CDR2 SFDVKD. The CDR3 is 14 residues long. V was shortened by 5 bases and J by 5 bases, with 9 bases between the two germline ends. The investigators amplified TCR beta CDR3 regions from RNA transcripts. Researchers ran a first-round RT-PCR on the TCR CDR3 using the HTBI primer set. A single record per CDR3 protein comes from TCRdb applying MiXCR to the multiplex PCR reads. The repertoire consists of roughly 500,000 distinct CDR3 sequences, with about 43% occurring once and the leading ten covering around a fifth. This clonotype was detected only a few times. What it binds is not known. Study-level findings and limits: Blood held most thyroid clonotypes expanded above 0.001 frequency.

Sequenced input: peripheral blood or thyroid tissue (not recorded which). This rearrangement joins TRBV24-1 to TRBJ1-6; D remains ambiguous. This receptor was obtained from an adult woman with Graves' disease, either hyperthyroidism or ophthalmopathy (not recorded which). CDR3 residues: CATSASGNNSPLHF. For the CDR3, the DNA is TGTGCCACCAGTGCTTCGGGGAATAATTCACCCCTCCACTTT.